This T cell receptor beta chain was captured in a study of molecular identifiers for immune sequencing clone quantification (dated by TCRdb to 2016 to 2018). At the level of the whole study: For a replicate experiment, RNA from approximately 20,000 or 100,000 naive CD8 T cells was divided into five aliquots, and four of the five aliquots were sequenced. CD8 T cells were used in a methods study to benchmark molecular-identifier clustering-based TCR repertoire sequencing (MIDCIRS) and TCR RNA copy counting.

Libraries of naive CD8 T cells were built from about 21,000 to 970,000 sorted cells, with 10%, 30% or 50% of the purified RNA used. Naive CD8 T cells were FACS-sorted as CD8+CD4-CCR7+CD45RA+ on a BD FACSAria II into RLT Plus buffer. To test detection sensitivity, Jurkat RNA equivalent to more than 8 TCR copies was spiked into samples of about 19,000-1,000,000 naive CD8 T cells. Enrichment of CD8 T cells was done with RosetteSep CD8+ T Cell Enrichment Cocktail plus Ficoll-Paque, and ACK red cell lysis came afterward. CDR1 MNHEY and CDR2 SVGEGT are derived from the germline V gene. Spanning cysteine to phenylalanine, the CDR3 consists of 12 amino acids. Only the CDR3 DNA stays, 36 bases, in frame from base 1. Compared with germline, V lacks 8 bases and J lacks 3 bases; bases without a gene match: 0. This clonotype showed up just a few times. The antigen it binds to is not known. It has no much larger one-base neighbor in the sample; base qualities were not kept.

Libraries came from PCR. TCRdb names NextSeq 500 as the instrument used. Preparation of bulk TCR libraries followed a previously described approach, with the TCR primers listed in Table S5. The Qiagen AllPrep DNA/RNA kit was used to purify total RNA. Before any analysis, reads coming from multiple sequencing runs of the same library were combined into one pool. Regarding the original processing steps: Reads were retained only if the reads had an exact TCR constant sequence, and the retained reads were trimmed to 150 nt and grouped according to their 12-nt molecular barcodes. Reads within each barcode group were sub-clustered using a 15% Levenshtein threshold, and quality-weighted consensus sequences were constructed for each RNA molecule. Non-functional sequences were removed, as were lower-count sequences one edit away from another. On the basis of fitting two negative binomial distributions, barcode sub-clusters with fewer than 20% of the maximum read count were discarded. The public reads were quality trimmed at Q25 with fastp and then assembled into clones with MiXCR by TCRdb, keeping productive beta chains. A single entry per CDR3 protein holds the most common genes and DNA from its merged rows. These V and J calls derive from TCRdb rather than the authors' analysis. The sample includes about 630,000 distinct CDR3 sequences, with 25% observed a single time. Of the sample, 0.6% to 0.9% falls within the top ten clones.

Points the paper makes about the study in general: Modeling indicated about 3 TCR RNA copies recovered per cell, compared with about ten by digital PCR, which implies a capture efficiency of around 31%. Identical TCR molecules sharing a barcode could cause highly expanded clone sizes to be underestimated. In CMV-specific effector cells, clones with more than 20 RNA copies accounted for over 97% of molecules, whereas in naive cells such clones accounted for under 1%. Even against a background of 850,000 to 1,000,000 naive CD8 T cells, spiked-in Jurkat TCR RNA amounting to a single cell's worth was reported to be detectable. When barcode sub-clustering was left out, chimeric consensus sequences inflated TCR diversity, with chimeras reaching as high as 47%. Naive libraries contained spiked-in Jurkat TCR RNA (more than 9 copies' worth), which is not part of the donor repertoire.

Material: naive CD8+ T cells from blood, with Jurkat cell RNA spiked in. In light of the paper, this sample's cell subset or site label describes: FACS-sorted CD8+CD4-CCR7+CD45RA+ naive T cells. The chain employs TRBV6-2 or TRBV6-3 and TRBJ2-7, and TRBD2 aligns with 11 junction nucleotides. The clonotype comes from a human donor in good health. Some libraries in this study had Jurkat cell RNA spiked in. CDR3 reads: CASGTSGYEQYF. DNA sequence: TGTGCCAGCGGGACTAGCGGCTACGAGCAGTACTTC.